These T cell receptor beta chains were read from a single sample in a study of T-cell reconstitution after alpha-beta-depleted transplantation in children. TCRdb itself ran the PCR reads through MiXCR, one entry per CDR3 protein. The table has 25,000 or so distinct CDR3 sequences, 15% to 20% seen once. The sequences come from PBMCs, mostly from graft donor cells, collected 60 days after TCRalphabeta/CD19-depleted stem cell transplant. The receptors shown here come from a male patient aged 2-15 years who had a stem cell transplant for acute lymphoblastic leukemia, so the T cells may come from the graft donor. Both conserved end residues are part of each CDR3. The D gene is left open where the match is weak.

len: 13
j_gene: TRBJ2-3
v_gene: TRBV7-9
d_gene: -
CDR3aa: CASTKKRTDTQYF

len: 11
j_gene: TRBJ1-5
v_gene: TRBV28
d_gene: -
CDR3aa: CASMGSQPQHF

len: 14
j_gene: TRBJ2-7
v_gene: TRBV6-2/TRBV6-3
d_gene: TRBD2
CDR3aa: CASRGLAGPTEQYF

len: 15
j_gene: TRBJ2-2
v_gene: TRBV6-5
d_gene: TRBD2
CDR3aa: CASSWTSGSTGELFF

len: 15
j_gene: TRBJ2-3
v_gene: TRBV20-1
d_gene: -
CDR3aa: CSAFPVTGRGDTQYF

len: 16
j_gene: TRBJ2-3
v_gene: TRBV4-1
d_gene: TRBD2
CDR3aa: CASSVGLAGPPDTQYF

len: 14
j_gene: TRBJ1-2
v_gene: TRBV28
d_gene: -
CDR3aa: CASSLLRAHYGYTF

len: 18
j_gene: TRBJ2-2
v_gene: TRBV2
d_gene: -
CDR3aa: CACSLDKIGQTYTGELFF

len: 13
j_gene: TRBJ1-2
v_gene: TRBV5-4
d_gene: -
CDR3aa: CASSLGSSYGYTF

len: 16
j_gene: TRBJ2-2
v_gene: TRBV5-5
d_gene: -
CDR3aa: CASSPRGGTETGELFF

len: 14
j_gene: TRBJ1-1
v_gene: TRBV5-5
d_gene: TRBD1
CDR3aa: CASTRDRGVTEAFF

len: 12
j_gene: TRBJ1-1
v_gene: TRBV2
d_gene: -
CDR3aa: CASSAGPLEAFF

len: 15
j_gene: TRBJ2-5
v_gene: TRBV5-1
d_gene: TRBD2
CDR3aa: CASSLVGGGEETQYF

len: 13
j_gene: TRBJ2-1
v_gene: TRBV7-9
d_gene: -
CDR3aa: CASSLGEGDEQFF

len: 15
j_gene: TRBJ2-7
v_gene: TRBV7-6
d_gene: -
CDR3aa: CASSLGAAISYEQYF

len: 14
j_gene: TRBJ2-7
v_gene: TRBV4-3
d_gene: TRBD1
CDR3aa: CASSPGTGSYEQYF

len: 16
j_gene: TRBJ2-7
v_gene: TRBV6-1
d_gene: TRBD1
CDR3aa: CASTPLGTGISYEQYF

len: 15
j_gene: TRBJ2-5
v_gene: TRBV7-2
d_gene: TRBD2
CDR3aa: CASSLVGSGGETQYF

len: 15
j_gene: TRBJ2-7
v_gene: TRBV5-6
d_gene: -
CDR3aa: CASSLRDISRDEQYF

len: 18
j_gene: TRBJ2-1
v_gene: TRBV11-2
d_gene: -
CDR3aa: CASSFIGALRGSYNEQFF

len: 18
j_gene: TRBJ2-7
v_gene: TRBV12-3/TRBV12-4
d_gene: TRBD2
CDR3aa: CASSLGWSSGTSSYEQYF

len: 15
j_gene: TRBJ2-7
v_gene: TRBV25-1
d_gene: -
CDR3aa: CASSPRGTRTYEQYF

len: 15
j_gene: TRBJ2-2
v_gene: TRBV7-6
d_gene: -
CDR3aa: CASSLGGHLTGELFF

len: 18
j_gene: TRBJ2-1
v_gene: TRBV2
d_gene: TRBD2
CDR3aa: CASATGTSGSMGSNEQFF

len: 12
j_gene: TRBJ2-7
v_gene: TRBV7-2
d_gene: -
CDR3aa: CASSWDGYEQYF

len: 14
j_gene: TRBJ2-7
v_gene: TRBV12-3/TRBV12-4
d_gene: -
CDR3aa: CASSLLAFSYEQYF